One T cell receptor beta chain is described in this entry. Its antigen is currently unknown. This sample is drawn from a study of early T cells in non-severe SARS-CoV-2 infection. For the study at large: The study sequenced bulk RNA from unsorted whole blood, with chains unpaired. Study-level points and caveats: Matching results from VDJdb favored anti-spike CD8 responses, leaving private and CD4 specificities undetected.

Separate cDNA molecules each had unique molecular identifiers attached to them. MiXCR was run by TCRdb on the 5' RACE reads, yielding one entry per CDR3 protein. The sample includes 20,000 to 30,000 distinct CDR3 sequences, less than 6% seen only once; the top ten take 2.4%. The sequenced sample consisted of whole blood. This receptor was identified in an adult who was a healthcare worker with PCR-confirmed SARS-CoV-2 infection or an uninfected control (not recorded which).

This CDR3 reads CASSLDSRGSGDTQYF. The CDR3 bases are TGTGCCAGCAGCTTAGATTCCCGGGGGTCCGGGGATACGCAGTATTTT. The chain employs TRBV11-3 and TRBJ2-3, with D perhaps matching TRBD2 (6 bases). V was trimmed by 0 bases and J by 6 bases, leaving 16 bases between them. The CDR3 extends over 16 amino acids. CDR1 and CDR2 (germline): SGHNT, YENEEA.